This T cell receptor (beta chain) derives from a study of molecular identifiers for immune sequencing clone quantification. Concerning this clonotype: Its specificity is not known. Germline is not matched at one junction end, which may reflect a read error.

Previously described methods and listed TCR primers were employed for the bulk TCR libraries. TCRdb processed the PCR reads anew with MiXCR; each CDR3 protein has one entry. The table lists about half a million distinct CDR3 sequences, about 25% of them singletons. General observations from the study: For effector cells, clones above 20 RNA copies held over 98% of molecules; for naive cells, under 1%.

Between roughly 19,000 and 1,100,000 sorted cells, with 10%, 30% or 50% RNA, yielded naive CD8 libraries. A CD8+CD4-CCR7+CD45RA+ phenotype served as the sorting definition for naive CD8 T cells. CDR3 length equals 15 residues. The V gene's germline CDR1 is SGHVS and CDR2 FNYEAQ. The TCR comes from a human donor in good health. Some libraries in this study had Jurkat cell RNA spiked in. The V gene is TRBV7-6, the J gene TRBJ2-2; possible D gene TRBD2, 6 bases. The sample taken for sequencing was naive CD8+ T cells from blood, with Jurkat cell RNA spiked in. Subset noted: FACS-sorted CD8+CD4-CCR7+CD45RA+ naive T cells. Here the CDR3 reads CASSSRDSNPGELFF. CDR3 DNA sequence: TGTGCCAGCAGCTCTCGGGACTCGAACCCCGGGGAGCTGTTTTTT.